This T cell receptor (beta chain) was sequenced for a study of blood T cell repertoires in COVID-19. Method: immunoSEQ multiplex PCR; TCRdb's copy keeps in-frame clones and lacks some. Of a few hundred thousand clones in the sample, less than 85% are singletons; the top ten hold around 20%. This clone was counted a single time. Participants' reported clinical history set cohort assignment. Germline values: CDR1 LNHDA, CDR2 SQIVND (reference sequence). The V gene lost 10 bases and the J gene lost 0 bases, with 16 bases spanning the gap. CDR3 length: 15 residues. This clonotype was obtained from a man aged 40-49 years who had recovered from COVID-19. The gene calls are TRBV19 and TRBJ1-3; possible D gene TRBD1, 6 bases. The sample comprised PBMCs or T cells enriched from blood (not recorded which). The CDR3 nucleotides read TGTGCCACCGGACAGTTACTATTCTCTGGAAACACCATATATTTT. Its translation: CATGQLLFSGNTIYF. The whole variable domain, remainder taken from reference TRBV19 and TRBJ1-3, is DGGITQSPKYLFRKEGQNVTLSCEQNLNHDAMYWYRQDPGQGLRLIYYSQIVNDFQKGDIAEGYSVSREKKESFPLTVTSAQKNPTAFYLCATGQLLFSGNTIYFGEGSWLTVV.